This T cell receptor beta chain was found in a study of T cell responses to AZD1222 COVID-19 vaccine. This CDR3 contains 14 residues. CDR1 and CDR2 (germline): SGHTA, FQGTGA. The J segment lost 5 bases and the V segment lost 4 bases, leaving 2 bases of the junction unmatched. Study outcomes and limitations: Donors were chiefly white British, with a greater number of females, and clonal diversity was perhaps underestimated. Among AZD1222 vaccinees, only 5 to 7 were seropositive at baseline.

Only in-frame clones appear in the TCRdb table, and some are missing; sequencing was by immunoSEQ multiplex PCR. The sample gives about 150,000 clones, around nine tenths of which show up once; over 15% is in the top ten. Details on this clone: Its antigen is not identified.

The specimen was peripheral blood, collected on day 0 of AZD1222 vaccination. The chain carries TRBV7-3 and TRBJ1-6; 7 nucleotides match TRBD1. This clonotype was obtained from an adult in good health. DNA for the CDR3: TGTGCCAGCAGCTCGGGACAGCATAATTCACCCCTCCACTTT. This codes for CASSSGQHNSPLHF.